These T cell receptor beta chains were read from a single sample in a study of cytotoxic CD8 clonotypes in ibrutinib-treated CLL. Sequencing used immunoSEQ multiplex PCR; TCRdb keeps in-frame clones, though not all of them. The table records some 200,000 clones, roughly 72% of them present only once. The source was PBMCs, collected after 24 months of ibrutinib treatment. These receptors were collected from a human donor with chronic lymphocytic leukemia. Each CDR3 is given with its conserved first and last residue. A D gene is named only where the DNA matches it firmly. A row's size may be missing; if present it is once, few, many or a size class.

cdr3_aa	cdr3_nt	v_call	clone_size	j_call	d_call
CAATRGGNTEAFF	TGTGCCGCCACCCGGGGCGGGAACACTGAAGCTTTCTTT	TRBV25-1	few	TRBJ1-1	NA
CASSRKMGQGDNQPQHF	TGTGCCAGTAGTAGGAAAATGGGACAGGGGGACAATCAGCCCCAGCATTTT	TRBV19	NA	TRBJ1-5	TRBD1
CASSGGAGPYEQYF	TGTGCCAGTAGCGGAGGGGCGGGGCCCTACGAGCAGTACTTC	TRBV19	NA	TRBJ2-7	NA
CATSRDRDRGYNEQFF	TGTGCCACCAGCAGAGACCGGGACAGGGGTTACAATGAGCAGTTCTTC	TRBV15	NA	TRBJ2-1	TRBD1
CATSGGYF	TGTGCCACATCGGGCGGGTACTTC	TRBV10-3	NA	TRBJ2-7	NA
CASSLHRTIHTDTQYF	TGTGCCAGCAGCTTACACCGGACAATACACACAGATACGCAGTATTTT	TRBV11-2	NA	TRBJ2-3	NA
CAWRRSRTGNEKLFF	TGTGCCTGGAGGCGATCAAGGACAGGGAATGAAAAACTGTTTTTT	TRBV30	NA	TRBJ1-4	TRBD1
CASSLVLVGGAGGNTIYF	TGCGCCAGCAGCTTGGTCCTGGTTGGCGGGGCCGGTGGAAACACCATATATTTT	TRBV5-1	NA	TRBJ1-3	NA
CASSLGLGETQYF	TGCGCCAGCAGCTTGGGACTAGGAGAGACCCAGTACTTC	TRBV5-1	NA	TRBJ2-5	NA
CASSPDSRGYTF	TGTGCCAGCAGCCCTGACAGTAGGGGCTACACCTTC	TRBV6-5	NA	TRBJ1-2	NA
CASSERYSNQPQHF	TGTGCCAGCAGTGAACGGTATAGCAATCAGCCCCAGCATTTT	TRBV6-1	NA	TRBJ1-5	NA
CASTREGQLSNQPQHF	TGTGCCAGCACCCGCGAGGGACAACTTAGCAATCAGCCCCAGCATTTT	TRBV18	NA	TRBJ1-5	NA
CASSANVDTQYF	TGTGCCAGCAGTGCTAATGTAGATACGCAGTATTTT	TRBV27	NA	TRBJ2-3	NA
CASSQMGQGYYNEQFF	TGTGCCAGCAGCCAAATGGGACAGGGGTATTACAATGAGCAGTTCTTC	TRBV14	few	TRBJ2-1	TRBD1
CASSYRQGNEQFF	TGTGCCAGCAGTTATCGGCAGGGGAATGAGCAGTTCTTC	TRBV6-5	NA	TRBJ2-1	NA
CASSLDRGNYGYTF	TGTGCCAGTAGCCTGGACAGGGGAAACTATGGCTACACCTTC	TRBV19	NA	TRBJ1-2	TRBD1
CASSKNSISNYGYTF	TGTGCCAGCAGTAAGAACAGCATCTCTAACTATGGCTACACCTTC	TRBV6-5	once	TRBJ1-2	NA
CAWRDRDYQETQYF	TGTGCCTGGAGGGACCGGGACTATCAAGAGACCCAGTACTTC	TRBV30	NA	TRBJ2-5	TRBD2
CASSSPISFFNEQFF	TGTGCCAGCAGCTCGCCCATCAGCTTTTTCAATGAGCAGTTCTTC	TRBV7-9	NA	TRBJ2-1	NA
CSVVTSGRYNEQFF	TGCAGCGTTGTGACTAGCGGGAGATACAATGAGCAGTTCTTC	TRBV29-1	NA	TRBJ2-1	TRBD2
CAVSRYGLNTEAFF	TGTGCCGTCTCCCGCTACGGGCTGAACACTGAAGCTTTCTTT	TRBV18	NA	TRBJ1-1	NA
CATSRGGHNYGYTF	TGTGCCACCAGCAGAGGGGGGCATAACTATGGCTACACCTTC	TRBV15	NA	TRBJ1-2	NA
CASSATGLAGELFF	TGTGCCAGCAGCGCCACAGGGCTTGCCGGGGAGCTGTTTTTT	TRBV6-4	NA	TRBJ2-2	NA
CAWSSPGAGIYGYTF	TGTGCCTGGAGCTCCCCCGGGGCAGGGATCTATGGCTACACCTTC	TRBV30	NA	TRBJ1-2	NA
CAANEGYTGELFF	TGTGCCGCGAATGAGGGATACACCGGGGAGCTGTTTTTT	TRBV2	NA	TRBJ2-2	NA
CASSPSREETQYF	TGTGCCAGCAGCCCCTCCCGGGAAGAGACCCAGTACTTC	TRBV7-3	few	TRBJ2-5	NA
CASSPGEGTEAFF	TGTGCCAGCAGCCCGGGGGAGGGCACTGAAGCTTTCTTT	TRBV11-2	NA	TRBJ1-1	NA
CASSKEKGVPDTQYF	TGTGCCAGCAGCAAAGAGAAGGGTGTCCCAGATACGCAGTATTTT	TRBV21-1	few	TRBJ2-3	NA
CASSWGQVANTEAFF	TGTGCCAGCAGCTGGGGACAGGTTGCGAACACTGAAGCTTTCTTT	TRBV7-9	few	TRBJ1-1	TRBD1
CASSVLAGGADTQYF	TGTGCCAGCAGCGTTCTGGCGGGAGGAGCAGATACGCAGTATTTT	TRBV9	NA	TRBJ2-3	TRBD2
CASRTTGVGYGYTF	TGTGCCAGTAGAACAACAGGGGTGGGCTATGGCTACACCTTC	TRBV19	NA	TRBJ1-2	TRBD1
CATSRGLNEQYF	TGTGCCACCAGCAGAGGCCTAAACGAGCAGTACTTC	TRBV15	NA	TRBJ2-7	NA
CASSPSPQGEETQYF	TGCGCCAGCAGCCCTTCCCCGCAGGGAGAGGAGACCCAGTACTTC	TRBV5-1	NA	TRBJ2-5	NA
CASSSANNNEQFF	TGTGCCAGCAGTTCCGCGAATAACAATGAGCAGTTCTTC	TRBV27	NA	TRBJ2-1	NA
CAWSDGTGAETQYF	TGTGCCTGGAGCGACGGGACAGGGGCAGAGACCCAGTACTTC	TRBV30	NA	TRBJ2-5	TRBD1
CASTPEGRGYGYTF	TGTGCCAGTACACCAGAAGGGAGGGGTTATGGCTACACCTTC	TRBV19	once	TRBJ1-2	NA
CASSFGRGKRETQYF	TGTGCCAGCAGCTTCGGGAGAGGGAAGCGAGAGACCCAGTACTTC	TRBV7-3	NA	TRBJ2-5	NA
CASSIDRGGQPQHF	TGTGCCAGCAGCATCGACAGGGGAGGTCAGCCCCAGCATTTT	TRBV7-8	NA	TRBJ1-5	TRBD1
CASSQGFELQTYQPQHF	TGTGCCAGCAGCCAAGGGTTTGAACTACAGACTTATCAGCCCCAGCATTTT	TRBV4-2	NA	TRBJ1-5	NA
CASSQGASGSFSDEQFF	TGCGCCAGCAGCCAAGGGGCTAGCGGGAGTTTTTCCGATGAGCAGTTCTTC	TRBV4-1	NA	TRBJ2-1	TRBD2
CASSGRVDQPQHF	TGTGCCAGCAGCGGTAGGGTGGATCAGCCCCAGCATTTT	TRBV9	many	TRBJ1-5	NA
CASSLLAPYGYTF	TGTGCCAGCAGTTTATTGGCCCCCTATGGCTACACCTTC	TRBV27	few	TRBJ1-2	NA